The next 11 T cell receptor beta chains were all read from a single sample in a study of CD8+ T cells in alopecia areata. Reverse transcription of extracted RNA yielded cDNA, which provided the sequencing template. The method was immunoSEQ multiplex PCR; TCRdb's version includes in-frame clones alone and lacks a portion of them. The profile covers 150,000 to 200,000 clones, with roughly 58% appearing a single time and 16% taken by the ten largest. Treatment reported: oral pan-JAK inhibitor, 5-10 mg twice daily. The material was CD4+ T cells sorted from blood, obtained at approximately week 61, from a patient treated with tofacitinib. Receptors were obtained from a human donor with alopecia areata.

Concerning this clone itself: At one of its ends the junction is not consistent with the germline gene, which may arise from a read error. The chain joins TRBV19 to TRBJ2-3; unclear D gene. CDR3 length: 13 amino acids. CDR1 is LNHDA, CDR2 SQIVND, per germline (reference sequence). The CDR3 sequence: CASSGPYSVPEHF. CDR3 nucleotides: TGTGCCAGTAGTGGACCCTACTCGGTCCCAGAGCATTTT.

The chain joins TRBV9 to TRBJ1-2; 7 bases are shared with TRBD1. The CDR3 runs to 15 residues. The germline CDR1 and CDR2 sequences are SGDLS and YYNGEE. Trimming removed 0 bases from V and 2 bases from J; junction bases left unmatched: 4. DNA for the CDR3: TGTGCCAGCAGCGTAGGGAGGGGGCGAAACTATGGCTACACCTTC. Its protein product is CASSVGRGRNYGYTF. The full variable domain, its missing parts supplied by reference TRBV9 and TRBJ1-2, is DSGVTQTPKHLITATGQRVTLRCSPRSGDLSVYWYQQSLDQGLQFLIQYYNGEERAKGNILERFSAQQFPDLHSELNLSSLELGDSALYFCASSVGRGRNYGYTFGSGTRLTVV.

V is TRBV4-2 and J is TRBJ2-3, with unresolved D. This CDR3 comprises 16 residues. Trimming left V 0 bases short and J 2 bases short, with 12 bases between. Germline CDR1 LGHNA, CDR2 YNFKEQ. The CDR3 spells CASSQDLPGTTDTQYF. The CDR3 DNA sequence: TGTGCCAGCAGCCAAGATCTTCCCGGTACCACAGATACGCAGTATTTT.

This chain joins TRBV30 and TRBJ1-6; D unresolved. The CDR3 has 16 amino acids. Germline V gene sequence: CDR1 GTSNPN, CDR2 SVGIG (reference sequence). V lost 1 base and J lost 9, with 19 bases in between. CDR3 protein: CAWSARPFQIGSPLHF. The DNA for the CDR3 is TGTGCCTGGAGTGCCCGACCCTTCCAAATAGGTTCACCCCTCCACTTT.

This chain joins TRBV5-1 and TRBJ2-7; 9 positions match TRBD2. From germline, CDR1 is SGHRS and CDR2 YFSETQ. The ends lost 3 bases at V and 4 bases at J; junction bases unmatched: 14. The CDR3 is made up of 17 amino acids. CDR3 sequence (DNA): TGCGCCAGCAGCTCGAAAGAGGGACTAGCAACGATTTACGAGCAGTACTTC. This translates into CASSSKEGLATIYEQYF.

The sample holds a few counts of this clone. V usage is TRBV6-5 and J usage is TRBJ2-7; TRBD2 might be the D (6 bases). CDR3 length: 14 amino acids. The germline V and J ends were trimmed by 6 bases and 2 bases, with 14 bases remaining between them. Germline lookup yields CDR1 MNHEY and CDR2 SVGAGI. The CDR3 sequence is CASRASGETYEQYF. The DNA for the CDR3 is TGTGCCAGCAGGGCCTCGGGGGAGACCTACGAGCAGTACTTC.

V gene TRBV4-1 combines with J gene TRBJ1-1; D may be TRBD1 (6 bases). CDR1 and CDR2 from the germline V gene are MGHRA and YSYEKL. This CDR3 spans 15 amino acids. Trimming stripped 4 bases from V and 4 bases from J, with 16 bases between. This CDR3 is CASSRTTGPSTEAFF. The DNA for the CDR3 is TGCGCCAGCAGCCGCACCACAGGGCCGAGCACTGAAGCTTTCTTT.

This clone was observed a handful of times. The rearrangement links TRBV6-5 to TRBJ1-4; D is undetermined. Germline V gives CDR1 MNHEY, CDR2 SVGAGI. This CDR3 spans 15 amino acids. Trimming took off 0 bases at V and 5 bases at J, with 10 bases between the two ends. The CDR3 DNA is TGTGCCAGCAGTTACTCGAAACGCCCAAATGAAAAACTGTTTTTT. Translated: CASSYSKRPNEKLFF.

This rearrangement joins TRBV30 to TRBJ1-1; D remains ambiguous. The V and J ends lost 1 base and 5 bases respectively, with 11 bases between them. The germline gives CDR1 GTSNPN, CDR2 SVGIG (reference sequence). The CDR3 spans 13 residues. CDR3 bases: TGTGCCTGGAGTGCCTCCGGAATAACTGAAGCTTTCTTT. Protein product: CAWSASGITEAFF.

The CDR3 here is CASSPGTPNTGELFF. The CDR3 DNA is TGTGCCAGCAGCCCCGGGACACCGAACACCGGGGAGCTGTTTTTT. The chain joins TRBV28 to TRBJ2-2; a possible D gene is TRBD1 (6 bases). The CDR3 extends over 15 amino acids. Per germline, CDR1 MDHEN and CDR2 SYDVKM. Trimming cost V 6 bases and J 0 bases, with 11 bases left between them.

The J gene is TRBJ1-3, the V gene TRBV6-1; D is perhaps TRBD1 (6 bases). This CDR3 comprises 12 residues. The germline gives CDR1 MNHNS, CDR2 SASEGT. V shed 7 bases and J shed 9 bases, with 13 bases lying between them. The CDR3 reads CASNRVLGTIYF. CDR3 DNA sequence: TGTGCCAGCAACAGGGTTCTGGGCACCATATATTTT.